One sample yielded the 25 T cell receptor beta chains listed below, sequenced in a study of breast tumors, draining lymph nodes, adjacent tissues. The lymph nodes were axillary draining lymph nodes from breast cancer patients. TCRdb re-called the multiplex PCR reads through MiXCR, storing one row per CDR3 protein. The sample records about 130,000 distinct CDR3 sequences, over 20% being singletons. Sequenced material: axillary lymph node tissue. Receptors were obtained from a female donor with breast cancer. Some clones in this sample may be carry-over from other donors' samples.

Comments on this clonotype: Since a much larger clone is just one base distant, this may be a read error. The rearrangement links TRBV12-3 or TRBV12-4 to TRBJ1-2, with D perhaps TRBD1 (5 bases). V lost 7 bases and J lost 7, with 10 bases in between. This CDR3 comprises 11 residues. CDR3 DNA sequence: TGTGCCAGCATCGGGGCGGGTGGCTACACCTTC. Amino acids: CASIGAGGYTF.

This clonotype was recorded only once. A clone one base away is much larger, so this may be a read error. This chain links TRBV20-1 with TRBJ2-7; 15 bases fit TRBD2. Germline CDR1 reads DFQATT; CDR2 reads SNEGSKA (reference sequence). This CDR3 is 15 amino acids long. The CDR3 reads CSASFGTSGRYEQCF. CDR3 in DNA: TGCAGTGCTAGTTTTGGGACTAGCGGGAGGTACGAGCAGTGCTTC.

The chain links TRBV10-1 to TRBJ1-1; 7 nucleotides agree with TRBD1. V was pared by 2 bases and J by 2 bases, with 5 bases of the junction left unmatched. The CDR3 spans 15 residues. CDR1 is WNHNN and CDR2 is SYGVQD in the germline V gene (reference sequence). CDR3 DNA: TGCGCCAGCAGTGAGCAGTTAGGGGGCAACACTGAAGCTTTCTTT. Amino acid sequence: CASSEQLGGNTEAFF.

This clonotype has only a few counts. The rearrangement joins TRBV28 to TRBJ2-3; D is undetermined. CDR1 is MDHEN and CDR2 is SYDVKM in the germline V gene. V lost 6 bases, J lost 0 bases, and 7 bases lay in between. The CDR3 runs to 13 residues. DNA for the CDR3: TGTGCCAGCAGGGAGACTAGCACAGATACGCAGTATTTT. Protein sequence: CASRETSTDTQYF.

This clonotype has a handful of counts. The chain couples TRBV25-1 to TRBJ2-3; TRBD2 matches at 7 bases. The ends lost 2 bases at V and 10 bases at J; junction bases unmatched: 9. The germline V gene has CDR1 MGHDK and CDR2 SYGVNS. This CDR3 region has 14 residues. In DNA, the CDR3 is TGTGCCAGCAGTGAAATATCTACTAGCGCGGCGCAGTATTTT. Amino acids: CASSEISTSAAQYF.

This clonotype came up a few times. The chain links TRBV5-1 to TRBJ1-1; 9 bases are a match to TRBD1. The CDR3 sequence is 14 residues long. V shed 4 bases, J shed 5 bases, and the junction held 6 bases outside the gene matches. In germline, CDR1 is SGHRS, CDR2 YFSETQ. CDR3 DNA: TGCGCCAGCAGCCTGACAGGGGGAGGAACTGAAGCTTTCTTT. Its translation is CASSLTGGGTEAFF.

This clonotype was observed many times. The chain links TRBV20-1 to TRBJ2-1, with D perhaps matching TRBD1 (6 bases). This CDR3 has 11 residues. From germline, CDR1 is DFQATT and CDR2 SNEGSKA (reference sequence). V lost 4 bases and J lost 8, with 9 bases in between. The CDR3 sequence: CSATQGYEQFF. CDR3 bases: TGCAGTGCTACACAGGGCTATGAGCAGTTCTTC.

This clonotype was detected ten times or more. The chain couples TRBV12-3 or TRBV12-4 to TRBJ2-7; D remains unclear. There are 12 residues in the CDR3. V lost 4 bases, J lost 4 bases, and 8 bases lay in between. The CDR3 coding sequence is TGTGCCAGCAGTTGGAAACCGTACGAGCAGTACTTC. Protein sequence: CASSWKPYEQYF.

This clonotype was detected ten times or more. The rearrangement links TRBV5-1 to TRBJ2-7; D is perhaps TRBD2 (5 bases). V lost 1 base and J 6 bases, leaving 14 bases between the germline ends. CDR1 is SGHRS, CDR2 YFSETQ, per germline. CDR3 size: 14 residues. For the CDR3, the DNA is TGCGCCAGCAGCTTGAAGAGCGGCGAGGGCGAGCAGTACTTC. Translated: CASSLKSGEGEQYF.

This clonotype came up many times. This chain connects TRBV28 to TRBJ1-2, with 7 nucleotides matching TRBD1. The CDR3 has 15 residues. V lost 6 bases and J lost 0; bases outside the gene matches: 7. Germline V gene data show CDR1 as MDHEN and CDR2 as SYDVKM. The CDR3 nucleotides read TGTGCCAGCAGGGGAGGGGGCCTGGCTAACTATGGCTACACCTTC. Translated, it gives CASRGGGLANYGYTF.

This clonotype was observed many times. The rearrangement uses TRBV24-1 and TRBJ2-2; 8 bases are shared with TRBD1. Germline CDR1 reads KGHDR; CDR2 reads SFDVKD. This CDR3 spans 15 amino acids. V dropped 6 bases and J dropped 6; count of bases not matched to a gene: 8. CDR3 bases: TGTGCCACCAGTCAGGGGGCCGGACCCCCCGGGGAGCTGTTTTTT. Protein sequence: CATSQGAGPPGELFF.

This clonotype was detected many times. J is TRBJ1-6 and V is TRBV9; tentative D call: TRBD1 (5 bases). The CDR3 totals 16 residues. From germline, CDR1 is SGDLS and CDR2 YYNGEE. Between the trimmed V and J ends, which lost 0 bases and 3 bases, there was a span of 10 bases. Written as DNA, the CDR3 is TGTGCCAGCAGCGTAGAGGAGGACATCTATAATTCACCCCTCCACTTT. Protein: CASSVEEDIYNSPLHF. Variable domain in full (rest from reference TRBV9 and TRBJ1-6): DSGVTQTPKHLITATGQRVTLRCSPRSGDLSVYWYQQSLDQGLQFLIQYYNGEERAKGNILERFSAQQFPDLHSELNLSSLELGDSALYFCASSVEEDIYNSPLHFGNGTRLTVT.

This clonotype has just a few counts. This chain links TRBV5-1 with TRBJ2-5; 8 bases are shared with TRBD2. V was clipped by 0 bases and J by 0 bases; unmatched bases: 4. The CDR3 covers 16 residues. CDR1 SGHRS and CDR2 YFSETQ come from the germline V gene. The CDR3 protein is CASSLGPSGHQETQYF. CDR3 bases: TGCGCCAGCAGCTTGGGGCCTAGCGGGCACCAAGAGACCCAGTACTTC.

This clonotype has ten or more counts. The V call is TRBV5-1, the J call TRBJ2-2, with 9 bases that match TRBD2. Germline-derived CDR1 and CDR2 are SGHRS and YFSETQ. The length of the CDR3 is 16 residues. Trimming at V came to 2 bases and at J to 1 base, leaving 3 bases not matched to a gene. CDR3 in DNA: TGCGCCAGCAGCTTTTCGACTAGCGGGAACACCGGGGAGCTGTTTTTT. The encoded protein is CASSFSTSGNTGELFF.

A note on this clonotype: A much larger clone sits a single nucleotide away, making a read error possible. This chain uses TRBV19 with TRBJ2-1; perhaps TRBD2 as D (6 bases). From germline, CDR1 is LNHDA and CDR2 SQIVND (reference sequence). The CDR3 is 15 residues long. Written as DNA, the CDR3 is TGTGCCAGTAGTATAGTTAGCGGAATGATCAATGAGCAGCTCTTC. Protein: CASSIVSGMINEQLF.

The V call is TRBV28, the J call TRBJ1-5; TRBD1 might be the D (5 bases). V lost 10 bases, J lost 0 bases, and 13 bases lay in between. This CDR3 region has 14 residues. CDR1 and CDR2 (germline): MDHEN, SYDVKM. CDR3 sequence: CATREPYSNQPQHF. As DNA, the CDR3 is TGTGCCACCAGGGAGCCTTATAGCAATCAGCCCCAGCATTTT.

The chain recombines TRBV9 with TRBJ2-6; 12 bases are shared with TRBD1. CDR1 SGDLS and CDR2 YYNGEE come from the germline V gene. Trimming took 4 bases from V and 4 from J; bases not matched to a gene: 9. The CDR3 length is 18 residues. CDR3 coding DNA: TGTGCCAGCAGCTCTCCGGGGACAGGGGGCACCGGGGCCAACGTCCTGACTTTC. Encoded protein: CASSSPGTGGTGANVLTF.

About this clonotype: One end of the junction is discordant with germline, which a read error may explain. The genes are TRBV29-1 and TRBJ2-1; the match to TRBD1 covers 11 bases. This CDR3 contains 17 residues. CDR1 and CDR2 (germline): SQVTM, ANQGSEA. The CDR3 sequence: CSVEDLLDRGPYNEQSF. The CDR3 nucleotides are TGCAGCGTTGAAGATCTTCTGGACAGGGGGCCCTACAATGAGCAGTCCTTC.

Points on this clonotype: This may arise from a read error, as a much more abundant clone is one base away. The gene calls are TRBV11-2 and TRBJ2-1; D perhaps matches TRBD2 (5 bases). The V end was cut by 11 bases, the J end by 15 bases, with 17 bases between. The V gene's germline CDR1 is SGHAT and CDR2 FQNNGV. The CDR3 runs to 10 residues. In nucleotides, the CDR3 is TGTGCCGGCGGGTCGGGAAGTGCGTTCTTC. This gives the protein CAGGSGSAFF.

This clonotype was recorded many times. The V and J genes are TRBV15 and TRBJ2-2; a weak D match, TRBD1 (5 bases). In germline, CDR1 is LNHNV, CDR2 YYDKDF (reference sequence). There are 13 residues in the CDR3. Trimming stripped 3 bases from V and 5 bases from J, with 7 bases between. The CDR3 region is CATSSRGTGELFF. In nucleotides, the CDR3 is TGTGCCACCAGCAGTAGGGGAACCGGGGAGCTGTTTTTT.

This clonotype was observed many times. The chain has TRBV2 and TRBJ2-3; D may be TRBD2 (6 bases). Looked up from germline, CDR1 is SNHLY and CDR2 is FYNNEI. The CDR3 contains 13 residues. Trimming cost V 5 bases and J 4 bases, with 10 bases left between them. The CDR3 is CASSRLESDTQYF. The CDR3 DNA reads as TGTGCCAGCAGTCGACTAGAATCAGATACGCAGTATTTT.

On this clonotype: A much larger clone lies a single base off, so this may be a read error. The chain joins TRBV6-1 to TRBJ2-1; TRBD2 agrees at 7 bases. The CDR3 totals 18 residues. The germline gives CDR1 MNHNS, CDR2 SASEGT. The DNA for the CDR3 is TGTGCCAGCAGTGAATCGGTATGGGAGGGCCCCACCTACGATGAGCAGTTCTTC. This translates into CASSESVWEGPTYDEQFF.

Of note for this clonotype: A much larger clone lies one base from this, so it may be a read error. The chain combines TRBV6-5 with TRBJ2-5, with TRBD2 matching 7 bases. CDR1 and CDR2 (germline): MNHEY, SVGAGI. The CDR3 has 14 residues. The CDR3 reads CASSYLTSPETQCF. The CDR3 bases are TGTGCCAGCAGTTACCTGACTAGCCCAGAGACCCAGTGCTTC.

This clonotype occurred many times. The gene calls are TRBV10-3 and TRBJ2-1; 7 bases are shared with TRBD2. Germline V gives CDR1 ENHRY, CDR2 SYGVKD. The CDR3 is 16 amino acids. V lost 0 bases, J lost 0 bases, and 2 bases stayed unmatched. The CDR3 loop is CAISESGGSSYNEQFF. The CDR3 DNA reads as TGTGCCATCAGTGAGTCGGGGGGGAGCTCCTACAATGAGCAGTTCTTC.

This clonotype was seen at least ten times. The V call is TRBV20-1, the J call TRBJ2-2; 10 bases map to TRBD1. CDR3 length: 14 amino acids. Unmatched junction bases numbered 4, after V lost 3 bases and J lost 6 bases. Per germline, CDR1 DFQATT and CDR2 SNEGSKA (reference sequence). CDR3 DNA sequence: TGCAGTGCTAGCGAGACAGGGGGCTCCGGGGAGCTGTTTTTT. Protein: CSASETGGSGELFF.